This T cell receptor beta chain was captured in a study of T cell responses to AZD1222 COVID-19 vaccine. About this clone: As yet, its antigen is unknown.

Regarding the study as a whole: Sampled repertoires all dated from after the peak T cell response.

TCRdb's copy holds only in-frame clones and misses some; the assay was immunoSEQ multiplex PCR. The sample comprises some 120,000 clones, about 92% of which are singletons, and 4% to 5.5% rests with the top ten. Germline CDR1 and CDR2: SGHDT and YYEEEE. The ends were cut back, 4 bases at V and 0 bases at J, with 13 bases in the middle. There are 15 residues in the CDR3. The rearrangement uses TRBV5-6 and TRBJ1-1; perhaps TRBD1 as D (6 bases). The sequencing used peripheral blood, collected on day 0 of MenACWY control vaccination. The clonotype comes from an adult in good health. The CDR3 loop is CASSIRGAMNTEAFF. CDR3 nucleotides: TGTGCCAGCAGCATCAGGGGCGCCATGAACACTGAAGCTTTCTTT.